This T cell receptor (beta chain) was identified in a study of cytomegalovirus exposure and HLA in healthy donors (dated by TCRdb to 2015 to 2018). Study-level background: In an earlier analysis of several hundred of the donors, about 270 Gb of sequence data and roughly 100 million unique TCR beta sequences from about 179 million T cells were reported. Roughly 300 gigabases of sequencing data and tens of millions of unique TCR sequences were included in an early release covering several hundred HLA-typed donors. Among the approximately 400 genotyped donors, roughly 80% belonged to the genetic ancestry cluster associated with self-reported Caucasian donors. The study aimed to test whether signatures of past pathogen exposure could be identified by cataloging public T cell receptors. The T cell repertoires of under 700 subjects were profiled by immunosequencing and related to cytomegalovirus serostatus. Besides the first cohort of some 670 subjects, a separate validation cohort made up of 120 different subjects was used. The study combined high-throughput TCR immunosequencing, statistical association of individual TCRs with disease status, and machine learning to predict cytomegalovirus infection status. In a later analysis, previously published TCR beta repertoires from 670 or so donors were re-analyzed and high-resolution HLA genotyping was added so that TCR occurrence patterns could be studied. In the later analysis, no new phenotypic data were used to find candidate immune exposures; instead, reliance was placed on TCR beta sequences and their occurrence across donors. To decide whether each TCR beta V gene segment behaved as functional or pseudogenic, an earlier analysis of some 600 of the donors relied on high-throughput TCR beta sequencing. Donor age, sex, ethnicity and CMV serostatus were compiled alongside the repertoire data. A later genetic analysis used genome-wide SNP genotypes for 398 of the 666 donors, treating that subset as a discovery cohort. Every repertoire in the discovery cohort had been generated on one and the same sequencing platform. Both class I and class II loci were covered by HLA typing, at four-digit resolution. Typing coverage differed by locus: A, B, C, DRB1 and DQB1 were typed in roughly 620-640 donors, DQA1 in 500 to 550, DPA1 in roughly 590, and DPB1 in 472. Roughly 5 DR-DQ haplotypes were handled as single units for association and clustering, since linkage in the cohort was strong. Across some 400 genotyped donors of the cohort, an average of approximately 200,000 unique TCR beta nucleotide sequences per donor were sequenced, and approximately 19% of those sequences were non-productive. What the work shows at the level of the full study, not this receptor alone: CMV serostatus was the only immune exposure information available for the cohort. An earlier analysis of approximately 570 of the donors showed that most TCR beta V segments appeared in productive rearrangements either about 87% or about 30% of the time, which broadly matched IMGT annotations. It was suggested by the authors that the approach could potentially be generalized to other disease states and immunological phenotypes. A later analysis found that most CMV-associated TCR beta chains appeared HLA-restricted, with HLA associations seemingly driven largely by CMV exposure. The sequencing pipeline was judged likely to have produced a cluster of highly shared sequence variants as a technical artifact. The cohort was sequenced for TCR beta chains only, and without alpha or paired-chain data the features that could be detected were limited. In a later analysis, HLA-associated TCR beta chains showed more clonal expansion and lower generation probabilities than non-associated chains that were equally common. A later analysis reported that several top co-occurrence clusters appeared linked to parvovirus B19, influenza, CMV and Epstein-Barr virus. In a later analysis, around 17,000 TCR beta sequences were associated with specific HLA alleles at a false discovery rate of 0.05. Because counts were too low, 15 to 20 rarely observed V segments, including chromosome 9 orphons, were excluded from the earlier analysis of 587 of the donors. Some IMGT-functional V segments, including TRBV6-2 and TRBV6-3, could not be told apart with the 87-base-pair reads, so those segments were excluded. In a later genetic analysis, a missense DCLRE1C variant was associated with V-gene and J-gene trimming of TCR beta chains, and the association was replicated in an independent cohort. In a later analysis, TCR association rates were found to vary across HLA loci, with the most associated TCRs seen for DRB1 alleles and the fewest for HLA-C alleles. Because HLA typing was unavailable for some donors at each locus, only the typed subset was used in association tests. The classifier was reported to diagnose cytomegalovirus status with high specificity and sensitivity in both the original cohort and the validation cohort. Across donors, most TCR sequences were observed very rarely, whereas some public TCRs were present in many individuals. Linkage disequilibrium might explain the correlated functional status among segregating V segments, but an unknown experimental factor could not be ruled out. The study listed 164 TCR beta chains as associated with cytomegalovirus. When HLA alleles, especially DR and DQ, strongly co-occurred, TCR associations were difficult to assign to individual alleles. A further reported finding was that TCR beta sequences accurately predicted the HLA-A and HLA-B alleles for most subjects in the first cohort. Roughly uniform sequencing depth across donors was assumed in presence/absence analyses, although this assumption may not hold. In vitro tests confirmed that three of the cytomegalovirus-associated TCR beta chains recognize cytomegalovirus antigens. Compared with the roughly 670-donor mean, donors in an Asian-associated ancestry cluster had fewer N-insertions in productive TCRs, according to a later genetic analysis.

Library preparation was by the immunoSEQ multiplex PCR assay. A mixture of 60 forward primers for TCR Vbeta segments and 13 reverse primers for TCR Jbeta segments was used in the multiplex PCR. The CDR3 region of rearranged TCR beta genes was amplified from genomic DNA by a multiplex PCR assay. The amplified TCR beta libraries were sequenced on the Illumina HiSeq System as 87-base-pair reads. Turning to the authors' computational methods: A later analysis counted about 80 million unique TCR beta chains across the 650 to 800 repertoires, and approximately 11 million of these chains were shared by at least two donors. To remove PCR and sequencing errors, raw reads were error-corrected and collapsed into unique sequences using a nearest-neighbor algorithm that merged closely related sequences. V, D and J gene segments were assigned by aligning CDR3 sequences to IMGT reference sequences. For a sequence to be retained, a match of at least six nucleotides was required to both a V gene segment and a J gene segment. A rearrangement counted as productive if the CDR3 had no stop codons and remained in frame with V and J, and every other rearrangement counted as non-productive. Following IMGT convention, CDR3 was defined as the stretch from the second conserved V-encoded cysteine up to the conserved J-encoded phenylalanine. In an earlier analysis of 500 to 650 of the donors, sequences lacking an unambiguous match to a single V gene segment were excluded. In an earlier analysis of several hundred of the donors, V segments were called functional above 56.7% productive rearrangements and were called segregating when the between-donor standard deviation exceeded 5%. A statistical classification framework was developed to diagnose cytomegalovirus status using the catalog of TCR beta chain sequences. A later analysis assigned V and J genes by comparing TCR nucleotide sequences with IMGT/GENE-DB human TR gene sequences. Using the TCRdist pipeline, a later analysis assigned CDR3 sequences along with most-parsimonious VDJ recombination scenarios. In a later analysis, each TCR beta chain was defined by its CDR3 amino acid sequence together with its V-gene family, and reads without a unique V-gene family were excluded. To address suspected cross-contamination and a sequencing artifact, a later analysis removed over 500 highly shared, low-generation-probability nucleotide sequences. In a later analysis, a clonal expansion index for each public chain was calculated from normalized within-repertoire ranks of inferred template counts. A later analysis computed generation probabilities with a VDJ recombination model fitted to out-of-frame rearrangements, and checked the results against IGoR. A later analysis scored TCR-TCR, TCR-HLA and TCR-CMV co-occurrence with hypergeometric tests, applying a repertoire-size bias correction to TCR pairs. In a later analysis, false discovery rates were estimated by permuting HLA or CMV assignments 20 times. In a later analysis, co-occurring TCRs were grouped using DBSCAN, and TCRdist sequence similarity was added for clustering within HLA-allele-positive subsets. Co-occurrence clustering excluded repertoires with fewer than 30,000 or more than 120,000 public chains, plus five with anomalous nucleotide sharing. TCRdb obtained this table from immuneACCESS and retained in-frame rearrangements with V and J assigned. These tables miss some clones; where compared with another copy, unresolved V genes account for less than half of the shortfall, and the remainder is unexplained. The DNA was the basis for D and trimming; V, J and clone size are from that table. Across this sample there are 150,000 to 200,000 clones, with roughly 70% seen only once. In total, the top ten clones hold 2.5% to 3% of the sample.

The cohort consisted of some 670 healthy bone marrow donors. At the time of sampling, every cohort member was nominally healthy, though immune exposures that went unrecorded were likely present. The donor was CMV seropositive and was included in the group of 289 seropositive cohort members. Each donor provided a peripheral blood sample, and peripheral blood mononuclear cells were used for TCR beta sequencing. Genomic DNA was extracted from the blood cell samples with the Qiagen DNeasy Blood Extraction Kit. Looking up the germline V gene yields CDR1 SGHRS and CDR2 YFSETQ. There are 14 amino acids in the CDR3, from cysteine to phenylalanine inclusive. The read is trimmed to its CDR3 DNA, 42 bases read in frame from base 1. Trimmed from V: 4 bases; trimmed from J: 4 bases; junction bases lacking a gene match: 3. In its sample, this clone was seen once. The specificity of this receptor is unknown. Per-base qualities were not stored, and no clone one base away is much larger. Other DNA sequences from this sample encode an identical CDR3 as well.

Here the chain combines TRBV5-1 and TRBJ2-7, and 12 junction bases match TRBD2. Material: PBMCs. This receptor was taken from a woman in her 40s in good health and CMV-seropositive. The CDR3 sequence is CASSTGTSGYEQYF. Read as DNA, the sequence is TGCGCCAGCAGCACCGGGACTAGCGGGTACGAGCAGTACTTC.